This is a list of T cell receptor beta chains from one sample in a study of beta chain features in type 1 diabetes. Using immunoSEQ multiplex PCR, the repertoire was profiled, and TCRdb retains in-frame clones only, with some absent. Of more than 300,000 clones in the sample, around 12% are singletons; the top ten hold about 0.01%. The specimen sequenced was naive CD4+ T cells from blood. The origin of the receptors is a woman between 18 and 30 years old with type 1 diabetes. Each CDR3 is given with its conserved first and last residue. Each record gives: clone size, V gene, D gene, J gene, CDR3 DNA, CDR3 protein. The D gene is left open where the match is weak. Where a row states a size, it is once, few, many or the class of an expanded clone; other rows omit it.

few	TRBV9	.	TRBJ2-5	TGTGCCAGCAGCGTTGGGGCCGAGACCCAGTACTTC	CASSVGAETQYF
few	TRBV11-3	TRBD1	TRBJ2-5	TGTGCCAGCAGCCCAACCAGGGGGCCCCGGGAGACCCAGTACTTC	CASSPTRGPRETQYF
.	TRBV19	TRBD2	TRBJ2-7	TGTGCCAGTAGTACAAGCGGGGGCCTCACCTACGAGCAGTACTTC	CASSTSGGLTYEQYF
.	TRBV5-1	.	TRBJ2-5	TGCGCCAGCAGCTTGGCGGACAGTCAAAAAGGGGAGACCCAGTACTTC	CASSLADSQKGETQYF
few	TRBV18	.	TRBJ2-7	TGTGCCAGCTCACCACCGAGTCTGGACGAGCAGTACTTC	CASSPPSLDEQYF
.	TRBV6-6	.	TRBJ1-1	TGTGCCAGCAATCAGAATAAGAACACTGAAGCTTTCTTT	CASNQNKNTEAFF
.	TRBV19	.	TRBJ1-2	TGTGCCAGTAGTCCCCTCCCCTGGCTGGGCTACACCTTC	CASSPLPWLGYTF
.	TRBV11-2	.	TRBJ2-5	TGTGCCAGCAGCTTAGACGAGTCCCAGTACTTC	CASSLDESQYF
few	TRBV18	.	TRBJ2-7	TGTGCCAGCTCACCAATCCAGGGCGTCTCCTACGAGCAGTACTTC	CASSPIQGVSYEQYF
.	TRBV11-2	TRBD2	TRBJ2-1	TGTGCCAGCAGCTTAGGAACTAGCGGTTACAATGAGCAGTTCTTC	CASSLGTSGYNEQFF
.	TRBV7-9	.	TRBJ1-4	TGTGCCAGCAGCTTAGGATCGCCCGGGGAAGAAAAACTGTTTTTT	CASSLGSPGEEKLFF
few	TRBV28	.	TRBJ1-1	TGTGCCAGCAGGCTAGGGGGAGCAGGGACTGAAGCTTTCTTT	CASRLGGAGTEAFF
few	TRBV7-2	.	TRBJ2-1	TGTGCCAGCACCCAGGTAGCGGTTGAGCAGTTCTTC	CASTQVAVEQFF
few	TRBV27	TRBD1	TRBJ1-2	TGTGCCAGCAGGACAGGGGGTTATGGCTACACCTTC	CASRTGGYGYTF
few	TRBV19	TRBD2	TRBJ2-1	TGTGCCAGTAAACGGGGTAGCGGGAGGGGGTTAGCTGAGCAGTTCTTC	CASKRGSGRGLAEQFF
few	TRBV18	.	TRBJ2-7	TGTGCCAGTTCGCCTGCTGGGAGGCAGTACGAGCAGTACTTC	CASSPAGRQYEQYF
.	TRBV27	.	TRBJ2-1	TGTGCCAGCAAGGGCGGGCCCTACAATGAGCAGTTCTTC	CASKGGPYNEQFF
few	TRBV9	.	TRBJ1-2	TGTGCCAGCAGCATTCGACAGGATCCCCGCTATGGCTACACCTTC	CASSIRQDPRYGYTF
few	TRBV4-3	.	TRBJ2-2	TGCGCCAGCAGCCTAAACACCGGGGAGCTGTTTTTT	CASSLNTGELFF
.	TRBV4-3	.	TRBJ1-2	TGCGCCAGCAGCCAACCTACAGGGTTGGGCGGCTACACCTTC	CASSQPTGLGGYTF
.	TRBV7-2	TRBD2	TRBJ2-1	TGTGCCAGCAGCTTAGCCAGCGGGGGTCGTTACAATGAGCAGTTCTTC	CASSLASGGRYNEQFF
.	TRBV7-2	TRBD1	TRBJ1-2	TGTGCCAGCAGCATTGGGACAGCCTGGGGCTACACCTTC	CASSIGTAWGYTF
.	TRBV15	.	TRBJ2-1	TGTGCCACCAGCAGAGATCTCAGGAATTACAATGAGCAGTTCTTC	CATSRDLRNYNEQFF
.	TRBV7-9	.	TRBJ2-2	TGTGCCAGCAGCTTACAGGGGAACACCGGGGAGCTGTTTTTT	CASSLQGNTGELFF
few	TRBV6-6	.	TRBJ2-7	TGTGCCAGCAGTAAGAAAACAGGAGATTACGAGCAGTACTTC	CASSKKTGDYEQYF
.	TRBV29-1	TRBD1	TRBJ2-5	TGCAGCGGACAGGGCCAAGAGACCCAGTACTTC	CSGQGQETQYF
few	TRBV9	TRBD1	TRBJ1-2	TGTGCCAGCAGCGTCCGACAGGGGAGTAACTATGGCTACACCTTC	CASSVRQGSNYGYTF
few	TRBV7-9	.	TRBJ1-6	TGTGCCAGCAGCTCACAGCAATCACCCCTCCACTTT	CASSSQQSPLHF
.	TRBV27	.	TRBJ1-5	TGTGCCAGCGTAAATCAGCCCCAGCATTTT	CASVNQPQHF
.	TRBV5-4	TRBD2	TRBJ2-2	TGTGCCAGCAGCACACGACTAGCGGGTCGTGACGGGGAGCTGTTTTTT	CASSTRLAGRDGELFF
few	TRBV18	.	TRBJ2-7	TGTGCCAGCTCACCAGGCAGCTCCTACGAGCAGTACTTC	CASSPGSSYEQYF
few	TRBV6-6	TRBD1	TRBJ2-7	TGTGCCAGCAGAAAGGGACAGGGAGCGTACGAGCAGTACTTC	CASRKGQGAYEQYF
few	TRBV19	TRBD1	TRBJ1-1	TGTGCCAGTAGCCGAATGACAGGGGGCACTGAAGCTTTCTTT	CASSRMTGGTEAFF